This TCR beta chain originates from a study of blood T cell repertoires in COVID-19. Study-level information: Donors in the United States, Italy and Spain gave samples during acute or convalescent COVID-19. Sources were T cells, B-cell-depleted T cells, or PBMCs; the material itself was cDNA or gDNA.

In the authors' methods: Counts of nucleated cells, estimated from reference gene primer amplification, were obtained. Clones were read by immunoSEQ multiplex PCR, and TCRdb kept only the in-frame ones, dropping some. From that table come the V and J calls and clone size; the DNA was used to work out D and trimming. The data contain about 490,000 clones, 70% to 90% of them singletons. CDR1 is SGHRS and CDR2 is YFSETQ in the germline V gene. Trimming pared 0 bases from V and 4 bases from J, leaving 12 bases between. CDR3 length: 15 amino acids. This sequence joins TRBV5-1 and TRBJ2-3; possible D gene TRBD1, 6 bases. The sequence was obtained from a human donor in a cohort sampled during active COVID-19. Material: peripheral blood. CDR3 protein: CASSLGGRRSDTQYF. The DNA of the CDR3 is TGCGCCAGCAGCTTGGGGGGGCGCCGGTCAGATACGCAGTATTTT. The whole variable domain, filled in from reference TRBV5-1 and TRBJ2-3, reads KAGVTQTPRYLIKTRGQQVTLSCSPISGHRSVSWYQQTPGQGLQFLFEYFSETQRNKGNFPGRFSGRQFSNSRSEMNVSTLELGDSALYLCASSLGGRRSDTQYFGPGTRLTVL.